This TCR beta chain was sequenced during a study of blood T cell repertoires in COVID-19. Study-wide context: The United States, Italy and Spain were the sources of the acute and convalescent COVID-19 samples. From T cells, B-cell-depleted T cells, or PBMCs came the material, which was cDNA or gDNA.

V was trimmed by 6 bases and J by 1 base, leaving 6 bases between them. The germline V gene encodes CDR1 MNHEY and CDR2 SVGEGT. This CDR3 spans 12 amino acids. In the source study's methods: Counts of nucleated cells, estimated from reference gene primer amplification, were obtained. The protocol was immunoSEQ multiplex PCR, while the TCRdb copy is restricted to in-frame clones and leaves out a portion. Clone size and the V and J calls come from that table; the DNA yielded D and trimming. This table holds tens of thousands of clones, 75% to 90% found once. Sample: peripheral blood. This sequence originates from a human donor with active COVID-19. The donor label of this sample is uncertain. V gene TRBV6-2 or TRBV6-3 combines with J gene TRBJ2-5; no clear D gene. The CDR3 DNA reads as TGTGCCAGCAGCTATTCCCAAGAGACCCAGTACTTC. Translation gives CASSYSQETQYF.